These 32 T cell receptor beta chains came from one sample sequenced in a study of blood T cell repertoires in COVID-19. Sequenced by immunoSEQ multiplex PCR; TCRdb stores in-frame clones only, minus some. Here the sample spans about 110,000 clones, 85% being singletons. Sequencing was performed on peripheral blood. All receptors come from an older woman with COVID-19, enrolled during active disease.

This clone showed up just once. V and J are TRBV19 and TRBJ2-3, with D perhaps matching TRBD1 (6 bases). The CDR3 totals 15 residues. Trimming left V 0 bases short and J 2 bases short, with 9 bases between. Germline CDR1 is LNHDA and CDR2 is SQIVND (reference sequence). CDR3 residues: CASSIETGTTDTQYF. The CDR3 bases are TGTGCCAGTAGTATAGAAACAGGGACCACAGATACGCAGTATTTT.

The chain recombines TRBV19 with TRBJ2-1; 9 bases map to TRBD1. Trimming took 5 bases from V and 0 from J; bases not matched to a gene: 5. Germline V lookup: CDR1 LNHDA, CDR2 SQIVND (reference sequence). The CDR3 extends over 16 amino acids. CDR3 protein: CASSPQTGGSYNEQFF. CDR3 nucleotides: TGTGCCAGTAGTCCGCAGACAGGGGGCTCCTACAATGAGCAGTTCTTC.

The chain has TRBV7-9 and TRBJ1-1; no firm D call. Trimming shortened V by 3 bases and J by 3 bases, and 8 bases separated the two germline ends. CDR1 is SEHNR and CDR2 is FQNEAQ in the germline V gene (reference sequence). This CDR3 is 13 amino acids long. The CDR3 is CASSFVEDTEAFF. The CDR3 region has the DNA TGTGCCAGCAGCTTCGTGGAGGACACTGAAGCTTTCTTT.

The V and J genes are TRBV29-1 and TRBJ1-2; D remains unclear. V was cut by 0 bases and J by 8 bases, with 19 bases left in between. The CDR3 spans 15 residues. Germline assignment: CDR1 SQVTM and CDR2 ANQGSEA. The CDR3 DNA follows: TGCAGCGTTGAAGAAGGCGGATCCGATCGCGGGGGCTACACCTTC. This codes for CSVEEGGSDRGGYTF.

This clone was observed many times. CDR3 protein: CASSQRTGGDSPLHF. The CDR3, as DNA: TGTGCCAGCAGCCAGCGGACAGGGGGCGATTCACCCCTCCACTTT. This chain uses TRBV4-2 with TRBJ1-6; TRBD1 matches 11 bases. Trimming cost V 3 bases and J 8 bases; bases outside gene matches: 3. The CDR3 has 15 amino acids. Germline V gene sequence: CDR1 LGHNA, CDR2 YNFKEQ.

In its sample, this clone was seen a few times. The CDR3 DNA reads TGTGCCAGCAGTGAATACGGGGAATCACCCCTCCACTTT. Protein product: CASSEYGESPLHF. The chain combines TRBV6-1 with TRBJ1-6; D is uncertain. Trimming pared 2 bases from V and 10 bases from J, leaving 9 bases between. Per the germline V gene, CDR1 is MNHNS and CDR2 is SASEGT. The CDR3 is 13 amino acids.

The chain couples TRBV29-1 to TRBJ2-7; 9 bases agree with TRBD2. J lost 4 bases, V lost 3 bases, and 7 bases had no gene match. The length of the CDR3 is 14 residues. Per the germline V gene, CDR1 is SQVTM and CDR2 is ANQGSEA. CDR3 sequence (DNA): TGCAGCGTTGAGGGTAGCGGGGGTAAATACGAGCAGTACTTC. This codes for CSVEGSGGKYEQYF.

The chain is built from TRBV24-1 and TRBJ2-1; TRBD1 aligns across 7 bases. CDR3 length: 17 residues. Losses at the gene ends were 4 bases for V and 4 bases for J; bases not matched to a gene: 12. Germline CDR1 is KGHDR and CDR2 is SFDVKD. The CDR3 reads CATSDSSKGAAYNEQFF. In DNA form, the CDR3 reads TGTGCCACCAGTGACTCCTCGAAGGGGGCCGCATACAATGAGCAGTTCTTC.

The rearrangement uses TRBV5-1 and TRBJ1-2; D not certain. From germline, CDR1 is SGHRS and CDR2 YFSETQ. The V end was cut by 0 bases, the J end by 2 bases, with 8 bases between. The CDR3 is 14 residues long. CDR3 in amino acids: CASSLAPGNYGYTF. The CDR3 DNA sequence: TGCGCCAGCAGCTTGGCCCCGGGGAACTATGGCTACACCTTC.

This chain links TRBV10-3 with TRBJ2-7; weak D call: TRBD2 (6 bases). This CDR3 contains 11 residues. Germline values: CDR1 ENHRY, CDR2 SYGVKD. Trimming cost V 8 bases and J 4 bases, with 9 bases left between them. The CDR3 DNA is TGTGCCATCGGAGGAGGGTACGAGCAGTACTTC. It codes for CAIGGGYEQYF.

The chain combines TRBV5-1 with TRBJ1-1; D is perhaps TRBD1 (6 bases). Per germline, CDR1 SGHRS and CDR2 YFSETQ. This CDR3 spans 14 amino acids. The V end lost 0 bases, the J end lost 0 bases, and 6 bases lay between the germline ends. DNA of the CDR3: TGCGCCAGCAGCTTGGACAGGGTGAACACTGAAGCTTTCTTT. Its translation is CASSLDRVNTEAFF.

This clone was seen only a few times. J is TRBJ1-2 and V is TRBV6-5; 7 bases map to TRBD1. The CDR3 has 14 residues. V trimming: 2 bases; J trimming: 8 bases; junction bases outside the gene matches: 8. Germline V gives CDR1 MNHEY, CDR2 SVGAGI. The CDR3 is CASSYRQGQGGYTF. The DNA of the CDR3 is TGTGCCAGCAGTTACCGACAGGGCCAGGGGGGCTACACCTTC.

The chain combines TRBV30 with TRBJ1-1; TRBD1 matches 10 bases. The CDR3 covers 12 residues. CDR1 and CDR2 from the germline V gene are GTSNPN and SVGIG (reference sequence). V trimming: 8 bases; J trimming: 7 bases; junction bases outside the gene matches: 7. CDR3 DNA sequence: TGTGCCCACGGACAGGGGGGGTTTGAAGCTTTCTTT. Protein: CAHGQGGFEAFF.

The J gene is TRBJ1-2, the V gene TRBV5-4; D is perhaps TRBD1 (6 bases). The germline gives CDR1 SGHNT, CDR2 YYREEE (reference sequence). This CDR3 is 15 amino acids long. The ends were cut back, 4 bases at V and 3 bases at J, with 16 bases in the middle. The CDR3 region is CASSPSWGRDYGYTF. The CDR3, as DNA: TGTGCCAGCAGCCCGAGCTGGGGGCGCGACTATGGCTACACCTTC.

The genes are TRBV11-2 and TRBJ1-2, with 7 bases lining up with TRBD1. The germline V gene encodes CDR1 SGHAT and CDR2 FQNNGV. The length of the CDR3 is 14 residues. Trimming cost V 1 base and J 5 bases; bases outside gene matches: 4. CDR3 protein: CASSLVGDSYGYTF. CDR3 DNA sequence: TGTGCCAGCAGCTTAGTCGGGGACAGTTATGGCTACACCTTC.

Only a few counts were recorded for this clone. The same CDR3 can be traced to other DNA sequences in this sample. The chain couples TRBV6-2 or TRBV6-3 to TRBJ1-2, with 9 positions matching TRBD1. V gave up 2 bases and J gave up 5 bases; unmatched junction bases: 6. The CDR3 totals 15 residues. CDR1 is MNHEY, CDR2 SVGEGT, per germline. CDR3 loop: CASSYPGTGSYGYTF. The CDR3 nucleotides read TGTGCCAGCAGTTACCCCGGGACAGGGTCATATGGCTACACCTTC.

This chain joins TRBV19 and TRBJ1-1; D gene uncertain. Trimming shortened V by 1 base and J by 0 bases, and 3 bases separated the two germline ends. Germline V gene data show CDR1 as LNHDA and CDR2 as SQIVND (reference sequence). This CDR3 region has 13 residues. The CDR3 spells CASSIALNTEAFF. As DNA, the CDR3 is TGTGCCAGTAGTATAGCCTTGAACACTGAAGCTTTCTTT.

V gene TRBV24-1 combines with J gene TRBJ2-1; D unclear. Germline V gives CDR1 KGHDR, CDR2 SFDVKD. There are 16 residues in the CDR3. Trimming took off 3 bases at V and 1 base at J, with 12 bases between the two ends. The CDR3: CATSDTESRSYNEQFF. The DNA of the CDR3 is TGTGCCACCAGTGATACCGAGTCTAGGTCCTACAATGAGCAGTTCTTC.

The genes are TRBV30 and TRBJ1-5; 8 bases agree with TRBD1. Germline V gene lookup returns CDR1 GTSNPN and CDR2 SVGIG (reference sequence). Losses at the gene ends were 3 bases for V and 3 bases for J; bases not matched to a gene: 1. The CDR3 sequence is 13 residues long. The CDR3 coding sequence is TGTGCCTGGAGGGACAGGGCCAATCAGCCCCAGCATTTT. Protein: CAWRDRANQPQHF.

This clone was observed a few times. The chain uses TRBV6-2 or TRBV6-3 and TRBJ1-2; 9 bases line up with TRBD1. The CDR3 runs to 15 residues. J was trimmed by 4 bases and V by 6 bases; bases with no gene match: 9. The germline CDR1 and CDR2 sequences are MNHEY and SVGEGT. The CDR3 loop is CASSSSQGALYGYTF. The CDR3 DNA reads TGTGCCAGCAGCTCATCACAGGGGGCGCTCTATGGCTACACCTTC.

The rearrangement uses TRBV19 and TRBJ2-5; D possibly corresponds to TRBD1 (5 bases). The CDR3 contains 13 residues. CDR1 LNHDA and CDR2 SQIVND come from the germline V gene (reference sequence). Deletions cut 3 bases from V and 5 bases from J, with 10 bases between. This CDR3 is CASSIKGQETQYF. DNA of the CDR3: TGTGCCAGTAGTATCAAGGGGCAGGAGACCCAGTACTTC.

The rearrangement links TRBV3-1 (or the pseudogene TRBV3-2) to TRBJ2-7, with 9 bases that match TRBD1. From germline, CDR1 is LGHDT and CDR2 YNNKEL (reference sequence). The CDR3 consists of 14 residues. The V and J ends lost 4 bases and 3 bases, in that order; junction bases with no gene match: 4. This CDR3 is CASSPGQGNYEQYF. CDR3 coding DNA: TGTGCCAGCAGCCCGGGACAGGGAAACTACGAGCAGTACTTC.

The chain carries TRBV3-1 (or the pseudogene TRBV3-2) and TRBJ1-1; D gene uncertain. Trimming pared 3 bases from V and 1 base from J, leaving 3 bases between. The CDR3 is made up of 12 amino acids. In germline, CDR1 is LGHDT, CDR2 YNNKEL (reference sequence). This chain's CDR3 is CASSHSNTEAFF. CDR3 sequence (DNA): TGTGCCAGCAGCCACTCGAACACTGAAGCTTTCTTT.

The chain employs TRBV19 and TRBJ2-2; D gene ambiguous. The CDR3 is 15 amino acids. The V end lost 5 bases, the J end lost 2 bases, and 12 bases lay between the germline ends. Germline CDR1 is LNHDA and CDR2 is SQIVND (reference sequence). In nucleotides, the CDR3 is TGTGCCAGTAGTCCCCTCGCTAGAAACACCGGGGAGCTGTTTTTT. Its translation is CASSPLARNTGELFF.

The chain joins TRBV7-9 to TRBJ1-1; 7 bases match TRBD1. V lost 5 bases and J lost 7; bases outside the gene matches: 13. CDR1 and CDR2 from the germline V gene are SEHNR and FQNEAQ (reference sequence). This CDR3 is built from 15 residues. The CDR3 region has the DNA TGTGCCAGCAGCCAAAGAGGTCAGGGGGAGGTTGAAGCTTTCTTT. It codes for CASSQRGQGEVEAFF. Complete variable domain (other parts from reference TRBV7-9 and TRBJ1-1): DTGVSQNPRHKITKRGQNVTFRCDPISEHNRLYWYRQTLGQGPEFLTYFQNEAQLEKSRLLSDRFSAERPKGSFSTLEIQRTEQGDSAMYLCASSQRGQGEVEAFFGQGTRLTVV.

The V call is TRBV27, the J call TRBJ1-1; tentative D call: TRBD1 (5 bases). This CDR3 contains 17 residues. The V end was cut by 0 bases, the J end by 0 bases, with 14 bases between. CDR1 is MNHEY, CDR2 SMNVEV, per germline (reference sequence). CDR3 loop: CASSLSSQVYMNTEAFF. The CDR3 DNA sequence: TGTGCCAGCAGTTTATCCTCACAGGTTTACATGAACACTGAAGCTTTCTTT.

This rearrangement joins TRBV11-2 to TRBJ1-1; the D is unclear. The germline V and J ends were trimmed by 2 bases and 1 base, with 8 bases remaining between them. Germline CDR1 and CDR2: SGHAT and FQNNGV. There are 14 residues in the CDR3. The chain's CDR3 is CASSLRVGNTEAFF. The CDR3 DNA sequence: TGTGCCAGCAGCTTACGGGTTGGGAACACTGAAGCTTTCTTT.

The genes are TRBV7-9 and TRBJ1-2, with D possibly matching TRBD1 (6 bases). Germline V gene sequence: CDR1 SEHNR, CDR2 FQNEAQ (reference sequence). The CDR3 loop spans 12 amino acids. V was pared by 6 bases and J by 7 bases, with 12 bases between. This CDR3 reads CASSVQGRGYTF. In DNA, the CDR3 is TGTGCCAGCAGTGTACAGGGTCGTGGCTACACCTTC.

The rearrangement links TRBV5-1 to TRBJ2-5, with 9 bases identical to TRBD1. There are 16 residues in the CDR3. The germline gives CDR1 SGHRS, CDR2 YFSETQ. Unmatched junction bases numbered 13, after V lost 2 bases and J lost 8 bases. DNA of the CDR3: TGCGCCAGCAGCTTTTCCCAGCGGACAGGGGTTGACACCCAGTACTTC. It codes for CASSFSQRTGVDTQYF.

The chain links TRBV9 to TRBJ1-6; D ambiguous. The length of the CDR3 is 14 residues. The germline CDR1 and CDR2 sequences are SGDLS and YYNGEE. The germline V and J ends were trimmed by 3 bases and 7 bases, with 11 bases remaining between them. The chain's CDR3 is CASSGEEFNSPLHF. DNA of the CDR3: TGTGCCAGCAGCGGAGAAGAATTCAATTCACCCCTCCACTTT. Combining the CDR3 with reference TRBV9 and TRBJ1-6 gives the whole variable domain DSGVTQTPKHLITATGQRVTLRCSPRSGDLSVYWYQQSLDQGLQFLIQYYNGEERAKGNILERFSAQQFPDLHSELNLSSLELGDSALYFCASSGEEFNSPLHFGNGTRLTVT.

In regard to this clone: One end of the junction does not line up with germline, which may come from a read error. This rearrangement joins TRBV5-1 to TRBJ1-4; TRBD1 matches at 7 bases. The length of the CDR3 is 13 residues. Germline values: CDR1 SGHRS, CDR2 YFSETQ. This CDR3 reads CASATARGDSLAF. The CDR3 nucleotides read TGCGCCAGCGCCACCGCCCGTGGGGACAGTCTGGCGTTT.

In this sample, this clone turned up once. The gene calls are TRBV19 and TRBJ1-1; 9 bases align to TRBD1. Per the germline V gene, CDR1 is LNHDA and CDR2 is SQIVND (reference sequence). V was pared by 6 bases and J by 7 bases, with 12 bases of the junction left unmatched. The CDR3 is made up of 15 amino acids. This CDR3 is CASRNRGRGDGEAFF. Written as DNA, the CDR3 is TGTGCCAGTAGGAACAGGGGGCGCGGAGACGGTGAAGCTTTCTTT. Variable domain in full (rest from reference TRBV19 and TRBJ1-1): DGGITQSPKYLFRKEGQNVTLSCEQNLNHDAMYWYRQDPGQGLRLIYYSQIVNDFQKGDIAEGYSVSREKKESFPLTVTSAQKNPTAFYLCASRNRGRGDGEAFFGQGTRLTVV.